These 24 T cell receptor beta chains were all obtained from the same sample, sequenced in a study of shared clonotypes between healthy human individuals (dated by TCRdb to 2018 to 2021). Library creation used the immunoSEQ multiplex PCR assay. In its TCRdb copy, this immuneACCESS table keeps in-frame sequences only and misses some clones. Where compared with another copy, unresolved V genes explain less than half of these, and the others have no known cause. The sample table lists some 1 million clones, around 74% of them with a count of one. The ten largest clones capture around 1.5% of the sample. Sequencing was carried out using memory CD4+ T cells sorted from blood. The sample's cell subset or site label, decoded: CD45RA-negative fraction. Receptors originate from a man younger than 30 in good health.

The chain employs TRBV15 and TRBJ1-2; the D gene is possibly TRBD1 (5 bases). CDR1 is LNHNV, CDR2 YYDKDF, per germline (reference sequence). This CDR3 has 14 amino acids. V was shortened by 3 bases and J by 4 bases, with 12 bases between the two germline ends. The CDR3: CATSSQGFSYGYTF. The CDR3 DNA is TGTGCCACCAGCAGCCAGGGTTTCAGCTATGGCTACACCTTC.

The V gene is TRBV11-2, the J gene TRBJ2-3; 10 positions match TRBD2. V gave up 3 bases and J gave up 2 bases; unmatched junction bases: 2. The germline gives CDR1 SGHAT, CDR2 FQNNGV. The CDR3 is 15 residues long. DNA of the CDR3: TGTGCCAGCAGCTTCCTAGCGGGGGACACAGATACGCAGTATTTT. Translating it yields CASSFLAGDTDTQYF.

V gene TRBV10-3 combines with J gene TRBJ1-1; D might be TRBD1 (6 bases). CDR3 length: 14 residues. The V and J ends lost 2 bases and 1 base respectively, with 8 bases between them. Per the germline V gene, CDR1 is ENHRY and CDR2 is SYGVKD. The CDR3 coding sequence is TGTGCCATCAGTGAGGGACAGACGAACACTGAAGCTTTCTTT. Protein sequence: CAISEGQTNTEAFF.

The rearrangement joins TRBV7-2 to TRBJ2-7, with 9 bases lining up with TRBD2. The CDR3 covers 16 residues. Germline V lookup: CDR1 SGHTA, CDR2 FQGNSA. J lost 0 bases, V lost 2 bases, and 5 bases had no gene match. The CDR3: CASSLFTAGGSYEQYF. The CDR3 coding sequence is TGTGCCAGCAGCTTATTCACAGCGGGAGGCTCCTACGAGCAGTACTTC.

For the CDR3, the DNA is TGTGCCACCGACAATGAGCAGTTCTTC. This gives the protein CATDNEQFF. The gene calls are TRBV6-4 and TRBJ2-1; D not resolved. CDR3 length equals 9 residues. CDR1 is MRHNA and CDR2 is SNTAGT in the germline V gene. V lost 10 bases, J lost 5 bases, and 3 bases lay in between.

This clone was detected only a few times. This same CDR3 is encoded by further DNA sequences in the sample. The V call is TRBV2, the J call TRBJ1-1; TRBD1 agrees at 9 bases. V lost 6 bases and J lost 8; bases outside the gene matches: 4. The germline gives CDR1 SNHLY, CDR2 FYNNEI. The CDR3 covers 12 residues. CDR3 residues: CASSQDRGEAFF. As DNA, the CDR3 is TGTGCCAGCAGCCAAGACAGGGGGGAAGCTTTCTTT. Supplemented by reference TRBV2 and TRBJ1-1, the full variable domain reads EPEVTQTPSHQVTQMGQEVILRCVPISNHLYFYWYRQILGQKVEFLVSFYNNEISEKSEIFDDQFSVERPDGSNFTLKIRSTKLEDSAMYFCASSQDRGEAFFGQGTRLTVV.

This sequence joins TRBV29-1 and TRBJ1-4; a possible D gene is TRBD1 (6 bases). Trimming shortened V by 6 bases and J by 5 bases, and 13 bases separated the two germline ends. CDR1 is SQVTM, CDR2 ANQGSEA, per germline. This CDR3 contains 13 residues. CDR3 protein: CSVLGGINEKLFF. As DNA, the CDR3 is TGCAGCGTCCTAGGGGGGATAAATGAAAAACTGTTTTTT.

This clone showed up just a few times. A much larger clone differs from this one at a single base, so this may be a read error. The chain combines TRBV28 with TRBJ1-1, with 7 bases aligning to TRBD1. V lost 6 bases, J lost 0 bases, and 1 base stayed unmatched. The CDR3 consists of 13 residues. Germline-derived CDR1 and CDR2 are MDHEN and SYDVKM. The CDR3 here is CASSRGVNTEAFF. The CDR3 DNA is TGTGCCAGCAGCAGGGGGGTGAACACTGAAGCTTTCTTT.

The V and J genes are TRBV5-1 and TRBJ2-5; TRBD2 matches at 7 bases. V was pared by 7 bases and J by 5 bases, with 17 bases of the junction left unmatched. The CDR3 is 16 amino acids. Per the germline V gene, CDR1 is SGHRS and CDR2 is YFSETQ. CDR3 bases: TGCGCCAGCGGCCGGTCGACAACCGGGGGAGGGGAGACCCAGTACTTC. It specifies CASGRSTTGGGETQYF. Based on the CDR3 plus reference TRBV5-1 and TRBJ2-5, the full variable domain is KAGVTQTPRYLIKTRGQQVTLSCSPISGHRSVSWYQQTPGQGLQFLFEYFSETQRNKGNFPGRFSGRQFSNSRSEMNVSTLELGDSALYLCASGRSTTGGGETQYFGPGTRLLVL.

V is TRBV4-1 and J is TRBJ1-6; a possible D gene is TRBD1 (6 bases). Trimming left V 0 bases short and J 7 bases short, with 10 bases between. The CDR3 is 15 residues long. Germline V lookup: CDR1 MGHRA, CDR2 YSYEKL. The CDR3 nucleotides read TGCGCCAGCAGCCAAGATGGGGGCCCCAATTCACCCCTCCACTTT. It encodes CASSQDGGPNSPLHF.

The DNA of the CDR3 is TGTGCCAGTAGTACTTTGGGCGGGGCCTCTATGAACACTGAAGCTTTCTTT. This sequence encodes CASSTLGGASMNTEAFF. This chain links TRBV19 with TRBJ1-1; weak D call: TRBD1 (5 bases). With 4 bases removed from V and 0 bases from J, the gap between germline ends came to 18 bases. Germline V gene data show CDR1 as LNHDA and CDR2 as SQIVND (reference sequence). This CDR3 is built from 17 residues.

This CDR3 reads CASSNTATLGRSPLHF. The CDR3 DNA reads TGTGCCAGCAGCAATACAGCCACACTCGGACGTTCACCCCTCCACTTT. The chain joins TRBV5-5 to TRBJ1-6; D gene ambiguous. CDR1 SGHKS and CDR2 YYEKEE come from the germline V gene (reference sequence). Trimming removed 4 bases at V and 9 bases at J, with 20 bases between. This CDR3 is built from 16 residues.

The rearrangement uses TRBV10-3 and TRBJ2-1; 9 positions match TRBD2. The CDR3 runs to 14 residues. The V segment lost 7 bases and the J segment 5 bases; nucleotides outside the gene matches: 6. Per the germline V gene, CDR1 is ENHRY and CDR2 is SYGVKD. CDR3 in DNA: TGTGCCATCACGTCTAGCGGGAAAAACAATGAGCAGTTCTTC. Its protein product is CAITSSGKNNEQFF.

This clone was counted a single time. This sequence joins TRBV2 and TRBJ2-7; D unresolved. V was trimmed by 6 bases and J by 3 bases, leaving 6 bases between them. Germline-derived CDR1 and CDR2 are SNHLY and FYNNEI. The CDR3 consists of 11 residues. This chain's CDR3 is CASRVHYEQYF. The CDR3 DNA follows: TGTGCCAGCAGGGTACACTACGAGCAGTACTTC.

This chain links TRBV10-3 with TRBJ1-4; D gene unclear. CDR3 length: 13 amino acids. V was pared by 1 base and J by 8 bases, with 8 bases between. Germline V gene lookup returns CDR1 ENHRY and CDR2 SYGVKD. The DNA for the CDR3 is TGTGCCATCAGTGAGTTGGAAAGGGAAAAACTGTTTTTT. Encoded protein: CAISELEREKLFF.

The rearrangement joins TRBV27 to TRBJ2-2, with D perhaps matching TRBD1 or TRBD2 (5 bases each). The CDR3 totals 13 residues. V was pared by 10 bases and J by 5 bases, with 14 bases between. Germline V CDR1 and CDR2: MNHEY, SMNVEV (reference sequence). CDR3 in DNA: TGTGCCACATCCGGGACGGGTACCGGGGAGCTGTTTTTT. Translating it yields CATSGTGTGELFF.

The chain combines TRBV7-9 with TRBJ2-1, with 14 bases fitting TRBD2. After removal of 1 base from V and 9 bases from J, the junction contained 5 bases not matched to a gene. The CDR3 sequence is 16 residues long. Germline assignment: CDR1 SEHNR and CDR2 FQNEAQ (reference sequence). The CDR3 sequence: CASSLGSTSGRVEQFF. In DNA form, the CDR3 reads TGTGCCAGCAGCTTAGGGTCGACTAGCGGGAGGGTTGAGCAGTTCTTC.

Regarding this clone: One end of the junction varies from germline; a read error may be responsible. This chain joins TRBV18 and TRBJ2-7; the match to TRBD2 covers 11 bases. This CDR3 comprises 15 residues. Germline V gene lookup returns CDR1 KGHSH and CDR2 LQKENI. The CDR3 spells CASSPLAGVAYEQYF. DNA for the CDR3: TGTGCCAGCTCCCCACTAGCGGGAGTTGCCTACGAGCAGTACTTC.

The CDR3 DNA is TGTGCCAGCAGCTTAGAAGTAAGTGAGCAGTTCTTC. It translates to CASSLEVSEQFF. The V call is TRBV7-9, the J call TRBJ2-1, with unresolved D. V shed 1 base and J shed 9 bases, with 7 bases lying between them. CDR1 and CDR2 (germline): SEHNR, FQNEAQ (reference sequence). The CDR3 extends over 12 amino acids. The whole variable domain, remainder taken from reference TRBV7-9 and TRBJ2-1, is DTGVSQNPRHKITKRGQNVTFRCDPISEHNRLYWYRQTLGQGPEFLTYFQNEAQLEKSRLLSDRFSAERPKGSFSTLEIQRTEQGDSAMYLCASSLEVSEQFFGPGTRLTVL.

The V call is TRBV28, the J call TRBJ1-2; TRBD1 aligns across 8 bases. The CDR3 covers 15 residues. V gave up 5 bases and J gave up 4 bases; unmatched junction bases: 9. The V gene's germline CDR1 is MDHEN and CDR2 SYDVKM. The CDR3 DNA sequence: TGTGCCAGCAGTCCAGGGGGCGCGTCTGGCTATGGCTACACCTTC. Encoded protein: CASSPGGASGYGYTF.

The chain joins TRBV4-1 to TRBJ1-1, with 10 bases identical to TRBD1. The CDR3 contains 16 residues. Germline V CDR1 and CDR2: MGHRA, YSYEKL. V shed 4 bases and J 3 bases; nucleotides not matched to a gene: 8. The CDR3 region has the DNA TGCGCCAGCAGCCGGATCTCAGGGACAGGGGACACTGAAGCTTTCTTT. It specifies CASSRISGTGDTEAFF.

This clone has just a few counts. The V call is TRBV5-1, the J call TRBJ2-5, with D perhaps matching TRBD1 or TRBD2 (6 bases each). The CDR3 spans 14 residues. CDR1 and CDR2 (germline): SGHRS, YFSETQ. V lost 1 base and J 7 bases, leaving 14 bases between the germline ends. The CDR3, as DNA: TGCGCCAGCAGCTTGACTAGCAAGGGGGGGACCCAGTACTTC. It codes for CASSLTSKGGTQYF.

The chain carries TRBV5-1 and TRBJ2-2; 7 positions agree with TRBD1. V gave up 2 bases and J gave up 1 base; unmatched junction bases: 5. Germline CDR1 reads SGHRS; CDR2 reads YFSETQ. The CDR3 loop spans 16 amino acids. The CDR3 loop is CASSLGDRLNTGELFF. CDR3 coding DNA: TGCGCCAGCAGCTTAGGGGACAGACTGAACACCGGGGAGCTGTTTTTT.

The chain employs TRBV5-1 and TRBJ2-3; D possibly corresponds to TRBD2 (5 bases). V dropped 4 bases and J dropped 1 base, with 13 bases sitting between them. This CDR3 is built from 15 residues. Per the germline V gene, CDR1 is SGHRS and CDR2 is YFSETQ. The CDR3 sequence is CASSISSKGTDTQYF. For the CDR3, the DNA is TGCGCCAGCAGCATATCTAGCAAGGGCACAGATACGCAGTATTTT. Based on the CDR3 plus reference TRBV5-1 and TRBJ2-3, the full variable domain is KAGVTQTPRYLIKTRGQQVTLSCSPISGHRSVSWYQQTPGQGLQFLFEYFSETQRNKGNFPGRFSGRQFSNSRSEMNVSTLELGDSALYLCASSISSKGTDTQYFGPGTRLTVL.